The 27 T cell receptor beta chains presented below share a single source sample, sequenced in a study of T cells in localized non-small cell lung cancer. TCRdb keeps only in-frame clones here, not all; method: immunoSEQ multiplex PCR. The sample consists of around 83,000 clones, 80% of them appearing once. The sample in question was PBMCs, obtained before any cancer treatment. Receptors were obtained from a man aged 35 to 69 with stage II squamous cell lung carcinoma.

The V call is TRBV7-6, the J call TRBJ2-7; 8 bases map to TRBD1. The V segment lost 5 bases and the J segment 0 bases; nucleotides outside the gene matches: 9. The CDR3 consists of 16 residues. Germline-derived CDR1 and CDR2 are SGHVS and FNYEAQ. The DNA for the CDR3 is TGTGCCAGCAGCACCGGGACAGGCAATTTCTCCTACGAGCAGTACTTC. It encodes CASSTGTGNFSYEQYF.

The chain combines TRBV25-1 with TRBJ1-3; perhaps TRBD1 as D (5 bases). This CDR3 spans 15 amino acids. V was clipped by 3 bases and J by 0 bases, with 9 bases between them. Germline V gene sequence: CDR1 MGHDK, CDR2 SYGVNS. CDR3 in DNA: TGTGCCAGCAGTGACCACGGGGCCTCTGGAAACACCATATATTTT. Amino acid sequence: CASSDHGASGNTIYF.

V and J are TRBV7-2 and TRBJ2-1; D may be TRBD2 (5 bases). The CDR3 runs to 15 residues. Germline V gives CDR1 SGHTA, CDR2 FQGNSA. V was pared by 1 base and J by 0 bases, with 7 bases between. CDR3 sequence (DNA): TGTGCCAGCAGCTTAGATGGGAGCTCCTACAATGAGCAGTTCTTC. Translated: CASSLDGSSYNEQFF.

The gene calls are TRBV9 and TRBJ1-1, with D possibly matching TRBD1 (5 bases). The ends were cut back, 0 bases at V and 6 bases at J, with 15 bases in the middle. Germline-derived CDR1 and CDR2 are SGDLS and YYNGEE. This CDR3 region has 15 residues. This CDR3 reads CASSVVGQGTPEAFF. In DNA form, the CDR3 reads TGTGCCAGCAGCGTAGTGGGCCAGGGAACCCCTGAAGCTTTCTTT.

V is TRBV11-3 and J is TRBJ2-3; D is possibly TRBD1 (5 bases). Between the trimmed V and J ends, which lost 3 bases and 5 bases, there was a span of 6 bases. Germline CDR1 SGHNT, CDR2 YENEEA. The CDR3 is 12 amino acids. The CDR3 loop is CASSFQGDTQYF. The CDR3 DNA sequence: TGTGCCAGCAGCTTCCAGGGAGATACGCAGTATTTT.

The rearrangement links TRBV6-6 to TRBJ2-7; TRBD2 matches 12 bases. Germline lookup yields CDR1 MNHNY and CDR2 SVGAGI (reference sequence). This CDR3 is 14 amino acids long. V was clipped by 6 bases and J by 5 bases; unmatched bases: 5. Written as DNA, the CDR3 is TGTGCCAGCAGCTGGAGACTAGCGGGAGACGAGCAGTACTTC. This gives the protein CASSWRLAGDEQYF.

The chain joins TRBV5-1 to TRBJ1-3, with TRBD1 matching 8 bases. The trim removed 4 bases at V and 2 bases at J, leaving 5 bases unmatched. The CDR3 consists of 15 residues. Germline CDR1 SGHRS, CDR2 YFSETQ. CDR3 nucleotide sequence: TGCGCCAGCAGCCCCCACAGGGGGACTGGAAACACCATATATTTT. Translation: CASSPHRGTGNTIYF.

The V call is TRBV27, the J call TRBJ2-7; TRBD2 is a possible D gene (12 bases). The germline gives CDR1 MNHEY, CDR2 SMNVEV (reference sequence). CDR3 length: 19 amino acids. Trimming removed 3 bases at V and 2 bases at J, with 26 bases between. DNA for the CDR3: TGTGCCAGCAGTTTCTCCGGGACAGGGGGACTAGCGGGTCCCTACGAGCAGTACTTC. Protein: CASSFSGTGGLAGPYEQYF.

The chain employs TRBV28 and TRBJ2-7, with D maybe TRBD2 (5 bases). This CDR3 region has 16 residues. Germline CDR1 and CDR2: MDHEN and SYDVKM. V was pared by 2 bases and J by 6 bases, with 20 bases between. Written as DNA, the CDR3 is TGTGCCAGCAGTTTACGGGGAGAGGATGCCCTTAGCGAGCAGTACTTC. Residues: CASSLRGEDALSEQYF.

This clone was counted only a few times. The chain uses TRBV4-1 and TRBJ1-2, with unresolved D. Trimming stripped 6 bases from V and 1 base from J, with 15 bases between. The germline gives CDR1 MGHRA, CDR2 YSYEKL. The CDR3 length is 15 residues. The CDR3 DNA reads TGCGCCAGCAGGAACCCCCGGGCTGTTAACTATGGCTACACCTTC. Its translation is CASRNPRAVNYGYTF.

The V call is TRBV27, the J call TRBJ2-7, with TRBD1 identical over 7 bases. Germline CDR1 reads MNHEY; CDR2 reads SMNVEV (reference sequence). There are 15 residues in the CDR3. The J segment lost 2 bases and the V segment lost 1 base, leaving 5 bases of the junction unmatched. The CDR3 here is CASSLLGQPAYEQYF. The CDR3 DNA is TGTGCCAGCAGTTTATTGGGACAGCCTGCCTACGAGCAGTACTTC.

This chain uses TRBV27 with TRBJ2-2, with 9 bases identical to TRBD2. This CDR3 comprises 15 residues. The germline V gene encodes CDR1 MNHEY and CDR2 SMNVEV (reference sequence). Trimming took 3 bases from V and 7 from J; bases not matched to a gene: 6. CDR3 loop: CASSFPSGTGGELFF. The CDR3 DNA is TGTGCCAGCAGTTTCCCTAGCGGGACTGGCGGGGAGCTGTTTTTT.

The rearrangement links TRBV7-2 to TRBJ2-7; 9 positions match TRBD1. CDR3 length: 14 amino acids. Germline assignment: CDR1 SGHTA and CDR2 FQGNSA. Germline trimming cut 3 bases from V and 6 bases from J; bases unmatched to any gene: 6. The CDR3 nucleotides are TGTGCCAGCAGCTTCGGGACAGGGAAAACCGAGCAGTACTTC. This sequence encodes CASSFGTGKTEQYF.

J is TRBJ2-1 and V is TRBV6-1; 9 bases are a match to TRBD2. The CDR3 sequence is 15 residues long. After removal of 9 bases from V and 10 bases from J, the junction contained 16 bases not matched to a gene. Germline lookup yields CDR1 MNHNS and CDR2 SASEGT. The CDR3 coding sequence is TGTGCCAGTGACATAGCGGGGGCGTCAAGCGAGGAGCAGTTCTTC. Encoded protein: CASDIAGASSEEQFF.

The chain has TRBV30 and TRBJ2-3, with 9 bases fitting TRBD1. V shed 3 bases and J 1 base; nucleotides not matched to a gene: 2. This CDR3 comprises 14 residues. The V gene's germline CDR1 is GTSNPN and CDR2 SVGIG (reference sequence). The chain's CDR3 is CAWRDRGGTDTQYF. CDR3 nucleotide sequence: TGTGCCTGGAGGGACAGGGGTGGCACAGATACGCAGTATTTT.

The rearrangement uses TRBV11-3 and TRBJ2-2; 8 bases align to TRBD2. The CDR3 runs 15 residues. Germline V gene data show CDR1 as SGHNT and CDR2 as YENEEA. V shed 5 bases, J shed 6 bases, and the junction held 8 bases outside the gene matches. CDR3 nucleotides: TGTGCCAGCAGCAAGGACGGGACTAGTGCCGGGGAGCTGTTTTTT. This translates into CASSKDGTSAGELFF.

In its sample, this clone was seen a few times. The gene calls are TRBV30 and TRBJ1-5, with 7 bases aligning to TRBD1. The CDR3 contains 13 residues. Germline CDR1 is GTSNPN and CDR2 is SVGIG (reference sequence). J lost 4 bases, V lost 2 bases, and 2 bases had no gene match. CDR3 in amino acids: CAWSPQGNQPQHF. CDR3 DNA: TGTGCCTGGAGTCCACAGGGGAATCAGCCCCAGCATTTT.

The V call is TRBV14, the J call TRBJ2-2; no firm D call. V was cut by 4 bases and J by 6 bases, with 18 bases left in between. This CDR3 is 16 amino acids long. Germline CDR1 and CDR2: SGHDN and FVKESK. The CDR3 nucleotides are TGTGCCAGCAGCCTCAGGCCCGGGCCTGGGCCCGGGGAGCTGTTTTTT. Protein product: CASSLRPGPGPGELFF.

CDR3 sequence (DNA): TGTGCCAGCAGTGATCGCGGGAGGGGGGAGACCCAGTACTTC. Translating gives CASSDRGRGETQYF. The rearrangement links TRBV6-1 to TRBJ2-5, with 9 bases that match TRBD2. Per germline, CDR1 MNHNS and CDR2 SASEGT. V lost 3 bases, J lost 5 bases, and 4 bases stayed unmatched. The CDR3 spans 14 residues.

The rearrangement links TRBV7-8 to TRBJ2-7, with TRBD2 as a possible D gene (6 bases). The CDR3 is 14 residues long. CDR1 is SGHVS and CDR2 is FQNEAQ in the germline V gene. Trimming cost V 5 bases and J 6 bases, with 17 bases left between them. CDR3 region: CASSPRVMGGEQYF. The CDR3 bases are TGTGCCAGCAGCCCAAGGGTCATGGGGGGCGAGCAGTACTTC.

CDR3 amino acids: CASSVGDGAQETQYF. For the CDR3, the DNA is TGTGCCAGCAGCGTAGGAGACGGAGCGCAAGAGACCCAGTACTTC. V is TRBV9 and J is TRBJ2-5, with no clear D. This CDR3 comprises 15 residues. V was clipped by 0 bases and J by 2 bases, with 11 bases between them. The germline gives CDR1 SGDLS, CDR2 YYNGEE.

The chain carries TRBV9 and TRBJ2-7; 7 nucleotides agree with TRBD1. Trimming removed 4 bases from V and 5 bases from J; junction bases left unmatched: 6. Looked up from germline, CDR1 is SGDLS and CDR2 is YYNGEE. This CDR3 is 13 amino acids long. The CDR3 region has the DNA TGTGCCAGCAGCCCCGGACAGGTTCACGAGCAGTACTTC. As protein: CASSPGQVHEQYF.

The rearrangement links TRBV28 to TRBJ1-3, with TRBD1 identical over 8 bases. The V gene's germline CDR1 is MDHEN and CDR2 SYDVKM. The CDR3 covers 16 residues. V gave up 6 bases and J gave up 0 bases; unmatched junction bases: 7. CDR3 in amino acids: CASSQTGADSGNTIYF. The CDR3 bases are TGTGCCAGCAGCCAGACAGGGGCCGACTCTGGAAACACCATATATTTT.

The J gene is TRBJ2-6, the V gene TRBV2; no clear D. There are 12 residues in the CDR3. With 9 bases removed from V and 1 base from J, the gap between germline ends came to 4 bases. Per germline, CDR1 SNHLY and CDR2 FYNNEI. The CDR3 loop is CASRSGANVLTF. The CDR3 coding sequence is TGTGCCAGTAGATCTGGGGCCAACGTCCTGACTTTC. The full variable domain, in which reference TRBV2 and TRBJ2-6 provide the parts outside the CDR3, is EPEVTQTPSHQVTQMGQEVILRCVPISNHLYFYWYRQILGQKVEFLVSFYNNEISEKSEIFDDQFSVERPDGSNFTLKIRSTKLEDSAMYFCASRSGANVLTFGAGSRLTVL.

J is TRBJ1-1 and V is TRBV6-5, with a possible D match to TRBD1 (6 bases). V was trimmed by 2 bases and J by 4 bases, leaving 14 bases between them. This CDR3 spans 15 amino acids. Germline assignment: CDR1 MNHEY and CDR2 SVGAGI. The chain's CDR3 is CASSYQPRGGTEAFF. CDR3 DNA: TGTGCCAGCAGTTACCAGCCCAGAGGGGGCACTGAAGCTTTCTTT.

The chain recombines TRBV7-2 with TRBJ2-5, with D perhaps TRBD2 (6 bases). CDR3 length: 13 amino acids. Deletions cut 5 bases from V and 5 bases from J, with 12 bases between. Germline assignment: CDR1 SGHTA and CDR2 FQGNSA. Here the CDR3 reads CASSLGTRETQYF. CDR3 bases: TGTGCCAGCAGCCTGGGGACTCGGGAGACCCAGTACTTC.

CDR3 region: CASSKGGPRRTGELFF. CDR3 nucleotide sequence: TGTGCCAGCAGCAAAGGTGGGCCTAGACGGACCGGGGAGCTGTTTTTT. The chain employs TRBV7-2 and TRBJ2-2, with D unresolved. The CDR3 covers 16 residues. Germline V gives CDR1 SGHTA, CDR2 FQGNSA. Deletions cut 5 bases from V and 5 bases from J, with 18 bases between.